This T cell receptor beta chain stems from a study of blood T cell repertoires in COVID-19. Study-level information: Some COVID-19 samples were acute and others convalescent; all came from the United States, Italy and Spain.

Germline V lookup: CDR1 SNHLY, CDR2 FYNNEI. Trimming shortened V by 6 bases and J by 2 bases, and 10 bases separated the two germline ends. There are 13 residues in the CDR3. Methods used by the authors: How many nucleated cells were present was estimated from reference gene primer amplification. Method: immunoSEQ multiplex PCR; TCRdb's copy keeps in-frame clones and lacks some. V and J calls and clone size follow that table, whereas D and trimming were derived from the DNA. This table holds over 250,000 clones, about nine tenths found once. This clonotype was sampled from a man aged 50-59 years with acute or convalescent COVID-19. This chain links TRBV2 with TRBJ1-2, with D possibly matching TRBD1 (6 bases). Material: peripheral blood. CDR3 sequence reads: CASRETGNYGYTF. In nucleotides, the CDR3 is TGTGCCAGCAGGGAAACAGGGAACTATGGCTACACCTTC.